A single sample gave rise to the 4 T cell receptor beta chains below, sequenced in a study of T-cell reconstitution after alpha-beta-depleted transplantation in children. As it was prepared, the TCRbeta library received unique molecular identifiers. TCRdb re-called the PCR reads with MiXCR, one entry per CDR3 protein. In the table there are just under 350,000 distinct CDR3 sequences, around 15% of which are singletons. The sequenced sample was PBMCs, mostly from graft donor cells, obtained 360 days after TCRalphabeta/CD19-depleted stem cell transplant. The receptors shown here come from a male patient between 2 and 10 years old who had a stem cell transplant for acute lymphoblastic leukemia, so the T cells may come from the graft donor.

The CDR3 region is CASSYPSNQPQHF. Here the CDR3 DNA reads TGTGCCAGCAGCTACCCGAGCAATCAGCCCCAGCATTTT. V usage is TRBV21-1 and J usage is TRBJ1-5. TRBV21-1 is an annotated pseudogene. The CDR3 has 13 residues.

The chain couples TRBV20-1 to TRBJ2-3, with 12 bases fitting TRBD2. The J segment lost 4 bases and the V segment lost 4 bases, leaving 9 bases of the junction unmatched. This CDR3 is built from 16 residues. Germline CDR1 DFQATT, CDR2 SNEGSKA (reference sequence). CDR3 nucleotides: TGCAGTGCTAATCCACTAGCGGGAGGTGTCTCAGATACGCAGTATTTT. Amino acid sequence: CSANPLAGGVSDTQYF.

V gene TRBV7-9 combines with J gene TRBJ2-3; perhaps TRBD2 as D (5 bases). The V gene's germline CDR1 is SEHNR and CDR2 FQNEAQ (reference sequence). V lost 4 bases and J 4 bases, leaving 15 bases between the germline ends. CDR3 length: 15 residues. The CDR3 reads CASSSTSGRSDTQYF. CDR3 coding DNA: TGTGCCAGCAGCTCAACAAGCGGTCGGTCAGATACGCAGTATTTT.

The chain carries TRBV20-1 and TRBJ2-5, with 7 positions matching TRBD2. This CDR3 is built from 13 residues. J gave up 3 bases and V 2 bases, and 3 bases lay outside the gene matches. CDR1 DFQATT and CDR2 SNEGSKA come from the germline V gene (reference sequence). The CDR3 is CSARSTSKETQYF. Written as DNA, the CDR3 is TGCAGTGCTAGATCGACTAGCAAAGAGACCCAGTACTTC.